Sequencing of this TCR beta chain was carried out in a study of blood T cell repertoires in COVID-19. Whole-study context: Samples representing acute and convalescent COVID-19 were sourced from the United States, Italy and Spain.

Losses at the gene ends were 5 bases for V and 16 bases for J; bases not matched to a gene: 8. The length of the CDR3 is 12 residues. Authors' data handling: Amplification of reference gene primers provided the estimated nucleated cell counts. The protocol was immunoSEQ multiplex PCR, while the TCRdb copy is restricted to in-frame clones and leaves out a portion. V and J calls and clone size are those listed in that table; D and trimming were worked out from the DNA. Of roughly 260,000 clones in the sample, approximately 86% were seen once. This rearrangement joins TRBV12-3 or TRBV12-4 to TRBJ2-1; TRBD2 agrees at 10 bases. Material for sequencing was peripheral blood. The TCR sequence derives from a middle-aged man who had recovered from COVID-19. The CDR3: CASSIPGLAQFF. In nucleotides, the CDR3 is TGTGCCAGCAGTATTCCGGGACTAGCGCAATTCTTC.